This TCR beta chain was observed in a study of CXCR3-negative and CXCR3-positive naive CD8 T cells. Study-level information: With about 1.5 +/- 0.3 million reads per library, the TRB reads numbered around 140 million in total.

Overall study findings and caveats: Diversity was high in both naive subsets and much lower in memory cells.

The authors prepared UMI-labeled TRB cDNA libraries by 5' RACE. TCRdb reprocessed the 5' RACE reads and keeps a single row for each CDR3 protein, giving no DNA. The table for this sample gives tens of thousands of distinct CDR3 sequences. As concerns this clonotype: Its antigen remains unknown.

This clonotype was sampled from a human donor in good health. Some clones in this sample may be carry-over from other donors' samples. Sequenced material: naive CXCR3- CD8+ T cells from blood. Regarding subset: CD45RO-CCR7+CD27+CD95- naive CD8+ T cells lacking CXCR3 (TNR3-).

The CDR3 loop is CASALTGVGGPNEQFF. The chain recombines TRBV19 with TRBJ2-1; TCRdb gives TRBD2 as the D gene, but with no DNA this cannot be confirmed. The CDR3 contains 16 residues. Germline V gene sequence: CDR1 LNHDA, CDR2 SQIVND (reference sequence).